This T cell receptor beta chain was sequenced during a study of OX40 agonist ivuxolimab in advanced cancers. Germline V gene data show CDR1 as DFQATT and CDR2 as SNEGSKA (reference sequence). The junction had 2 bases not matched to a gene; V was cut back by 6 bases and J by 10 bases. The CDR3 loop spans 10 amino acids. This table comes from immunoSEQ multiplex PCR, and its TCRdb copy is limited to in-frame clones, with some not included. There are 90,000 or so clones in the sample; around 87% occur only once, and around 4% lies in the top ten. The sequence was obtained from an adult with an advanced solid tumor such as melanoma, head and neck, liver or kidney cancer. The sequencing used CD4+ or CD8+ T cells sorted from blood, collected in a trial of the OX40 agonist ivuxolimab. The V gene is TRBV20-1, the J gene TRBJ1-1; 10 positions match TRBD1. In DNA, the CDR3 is TGCAGTGCCCGGGACAGGGGAGCTTTCTTT. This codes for CSARDRGAFF.